This T cell receptor (beta chain) was sequenced for a study of blood T cells in healthy people across ages. The study, taken as a whole, reports: The study found more naive CD4+ cells and higher diversity in long-lived than aged donors.

Germline-derived CDR1 and CDR2 are SGHNT and YENEEA. There are 17 residues in the CDR3. After removal of 0 bases from V and 7 bases from J, the junction contained 8 bases not matched to a gene. Then a second PCR, running about 6 to 12 cycles, was carried out with a sample-barcoded 5' primer and a J-beta primer mix. TCRdb ran MiXCR on the 5' RACE reads and lists one entry per CDR3 protein. The sample yields hundreds of thousands of distinct CDR3 sequences, roughly 20% seen once. Worth noting for this clonotype: Its target is unknown.

Sequencing was carried out using blood. The rearrangement links TRBV11-3 to TRBJ2-1; 11 nucleotides agree with TRBD2. The TCR was taken from a man in his 70s in good health. The CDR3 DNA sequence: TGTGCCAGCAGCTTAGAAAGGGTAGCGGGAGGGGGGAATGAGCAGTTCTTC. Amino acid sequence: CASSLERVAGGGNEQFF.